The T cell receptor (beta chain) described here comes from a study of cytomegalovirus exposure and HLA in healthy donors. The PCR had 60 Vbeta and 13 Jbeta primers. The table came from immunoSEQ multiplex PCR; TCRdb's copy has only in-frame clones and leaves some out. Here the sample spans under 250,000 clones, roughly 79% being singletons. Specimen: PBMCs. This TCR was sampled from a man aged 30 to 45 in good health and CMV-seronegative.

The DNA for the CDR3 is TGTGCCAGCAGCTCTGGACTAGCGGGGTGGCGGGGGGCCTACAATGAGCAGTTCTTC. Translated: CASSSGLAGWRGAYNEQFF. The chain combines TRBV5-4 with TRBJ2-1; 12 nucleotides agree with TRBD2. The trim removed 3 bases at V and 2 bases at J, leaving 12 bases unmatched. The CDR3 runs 19 residues. Germline-derived CDR1 and CDR2 are SGHNT and YYREEE (reference sequence).